The subject of this entry is one T cell receptor (beta chain). Its antigen target is currently unknown. Base-call qualities are not available, and no considerably larger clone is one nucleotide away. The source of the sample is a study of blood T cell repertoires in COVID-19 (dated by TCRdb to the early 2020s). For the wider study: Collaborator samples came from the United States, Italy and Spain and covered acute and convalescent phases of COVID-19. The dataset comprised deeply sampled blood TCRbeta repertoires from subjects exposed to, actively infected with, or recovered from COVID-19. The repertoires were made available in a free public database intended to serve as a resource for research on the immune response to SARS-CoV-2. Where available, HLA class I and class II types were taken from metadata supplied by the sample provider and were not determined by assay-based typing. The samples were drawn from two sources: the first 160 participants of the ongoing ImmuneRACE study, and 1,000 to 1,500 subjects contributed by 6 global collaborators. The material from the prospective study consisted of cDNA or gDNA derived from T cells, B-cell-depleted T cells, or PBMCs. A de-identified subject ID, COVID-19 status, age in years and sex were almost always included in the sample metadata. The investigation overall reported the following: Clinical and demographic metadata were provided uncurated, with the amount varying by source and participant.

The germline V gene supplies CDR1 SGHRS and CDR2 YFSETQ. Measured from the cysteine to the phenylalanine, the CDR3 is 14 residues long. This entry keeps only the CDR3 DNA: 42 bases, framed from base 1. At the junction V is shortened by 4 bases and J by 7 bases; bases outside the gene matches: 8. The immunoSEQ Assay, a bias-controlled multiplex PCR, was used to amplify TCRbeta CDR3 regions from genomic DNA. Regarding the original processing steps: The number of nucleated cells in each sample was estimated by amplification of reference gene primers within the assay. Sequence reads were collapsed and filtered to measure the absolute abundance of every unique TCRbeta CDR3 rearrangement. For each sample, productive Simpson clonality was calculated as the square root of Simpson's diversity index across productive rearrangements. TCRdb mirrors the immuneACCESS table, restricted to in-frame sequences. Some clones are absent from its copies; in checked studies, under half trace to an unresolved V gene, and the reason for the others is unknown. V and J calls plus clone size are reproduced from that table; the DNA served to infer D and trimming. The sample has 200,000 or so clones on record, 80% to 90% of them singletons. The ten largest clones capture around 2.5% of the sample.

Another Seattle source contributed samples from volunteer blood donors who had recovered from COVID-19. The collaborating institutions used their own protocols to collect whole blood in K2EDTA tubes. For TCRbeta analysis, collaborators shipped samples as frozen whole blood, isolated PBMCs, or DNA extracted from either of those sample types. This TCR came from a man between 35 and 55 years old who had recovered from COVID-19. The chain joins TRBV5-1 to TRBJ2-1, and 7 junctional nucleotides match TRBD2. Sequencing input: peripheral blood. The CDR3 sequence is CASSGVGGLNEQFF. In nucleotide form, the sequence is TGCGCCAGCAGCGGGGTGGGAGGGCTGAATGAGCAGTTCTTC.